These 25 T cell receptor beta chains were all obtained from the same sample, sequenced in a study of CD8 T cells in Susac syndrome. Reverse transcription of roughly 0.5 to 1 ug RNA was carried out with random hexamers. TCRdb processed the immunoSEQ multiplex PCR reads anew with MiXCR; each CDR3 protein has one entry. The sample shows hundreds of thousands of distinct CDR3 sequences, more than 75% of them seen only once. Sequencing used CD8+ T cells from PBMCs. These TCRs come from a human donor with multiple sclerosis.

V usage is TRBV27 and J usage is TRBJ2-3; 12 bases are a match to TRBD2. V lost 7 bases, J lost 5 bases, and 7 bases stayed unmatched. This CDR3 has 15 residues. Germline V gene lookup returns CDR1 MNHEY and CDR2 SMNVEV (reference sequence). The CDR3 here is CASTAGLAGLDTQYF. CDR3 DNA: TGTGCCAGCACCGCGGGACTAGCGGGTTTAGATACGCAGTATTTT.

This clonotype was seen a few times. This chain uses TRBV27 with TRBJ2-7; 8 bases line up with TRBD2. The CDR3 has 15 amino acids. The V and J ends lost 3 bases and 5 bases, in that order; junction bases with no gene match: 9. Germline CDR1 reads MNHEY; CDR2 reads SMNVEV (reference sequence). DNA of the CDR3: TGTGCCAGCAGTTTGGGCGGCGGGAGGTCCAACGAGCAGTACTTC. Its translation is CASSLGGGRSNEQYF.

V and J are TRBV3-1 and TRBJ2-5, with TRBD2 identical over 7 bases. CDR3 length: 15 amino acids. Trimming at V came to 3 bases and at J to 5 bases, leaving 9 bases not matched to a gene. In germline, CDR1 is LGHDT, CDR2 YNNKEL (reference sequence). The CDR3 DNA is TGTGCCAGCAGCCATCGACTAGCAGTCGGGGAGACCCAGTACTTC. Its translation is CASSHRLAVGETQYF.

V and J are TRBV7-9 and TRBJ1-1; D is possibly TRBD1 (6 bases). V gave up 5 bases and J gave up 0 bases, with 10 bases separating them. This CDR3 has 14 amino acids. Looked up from germline, CDR1 is SEHNR and CDR2 is FQNEAQ (reference sequence). CDR3 amino acids: CASSHRGLNTEAFF. CDR3 nucleotide sequence: TGTGCCAGCAGCCACCGGGGGCTGAACACTGAAGCTTTCTTT. Full variable domain (rest looked up from reference TRBV7-9 and TRBJ1-1): DTGVSQNPRHKITKRGQNVTFRCDPISEHNRLYWYRQTLGQGPEFLTYFQNEAQLEKSRLLSDRFSAERPKGSFSTLEIQRTEQGDSAMYLCASSHRGLNTEAFFGQGTRLTVV.

This chain connects TRBV27 to TRBJ2-1; 8 bases match TRBD2. V lost 8 bases to trimming and J lost 10 bases; unmatched junction nucleotides: 16. This CDR3 contains 15 residues. The germline V gene encodes CDR1 MNHEY and CDR2 SMNVEV (reference sequence). As DNA, the CDR3 is TGTGCCAGCTTCTTAAGCGGGAGCCCTGCGAGGGAGCAGTTCTTC. This codes for CASFLSGSPAREQFF.

The chain employs TRBV20-1 and TRBJ2-1, with D unclear. The CDR3 contains 13 residues. CDR1 and CDR2 from the germline V gene are DFQATT and SNEGSKA (reference sequence). The V end lost 5 bases, the J end lost 0 bases, and 8 bases lay between the germline ends. The CDR3 spells CSADLSSYNEQFF. The CDR3 region has the DNA TGCAGTGCTGACTTGAGCTCCTACAATGAGCAGTTCTTC.

This clonotype was recorded only once. The chain links TRBV4-1 to TRBJ2-1; D not resolved. V lost 0 bases and J lost 2, with 11 bases in between. The CDR3 runs to 16 residues. Germline V lookup: CDR1 MGHRA, CDR2 YSYEKL. This CDR3 reads CASSQDRPAPYNEQFF. The DNA of the CDR3 is TGCGCCAGCAGCCAAGATAGGCCGGCCCCCTACAATGAGCAGTTCTTC.

This rearrangement joins TRBV27 to TRBJ2-2; D not resolved. V lost 2 bases and J lost 1, with 5 bases in between. The CDR3 is 14 residues long. Germline V gene lookup returns CDR1 MNHEY and CDR2 SMNVEV (reference sequence). The CDR3 sequence: CASSLIQNTGELFF. As DNA, the CDR3 is TGTGCCAGCAGTTTAATACAGAACACCGGGGAGCTGTTTTTT.

The chain links TRBV28 to TRBJ2-1; TRBD1 agrees at 8 bases. The CDR3 has 15 residues. The V and J ends lost 8 bases and 8 bases, in that order; junction bases with no gene match: 14. The V gene's germline CDR1 is MDHEN and CDR2 SYDVKM. The CDR3 protein is CASPEGGQEKDEQFF. CDR3 DNA sequence: TGTGCCAGCCCTGAGGGGGGACAGGAGAAGGATGAGCAGTTCTTC.

The chain links TRBV19 to TRBJ2-1; 9 nucleotides align to TRBD1. Per germline, CDR1 LNHDA and CDR2 SQIVND (reference sequence). V lost 8 bases and J lost 7; bases outside the gene matches: 3. This CDR3 is built from 12 residues. CDR3 sequence reads: CASRTGANEQFF. CDR3 DNA sequence: TGTGCCAGTCGGACAGGGGCGAATGAGCAGTTCTTC.

The rearrangement joins TRBV28 to TRBJ2-7; the D gene could be TRBD1 or TRBD2 (5 bases each). The CDR3 covers 16 residues. Trimming removed 6 bases at V and 7 bases at J, with 25 bases between. Germline assignment: CDR1 MDHEN and CDR2 SYDVKM. CDR3 bases: TGTGCCAGCAGCCAAATGGGCGTAGAGGGGATTGGAGAGCAGTACTTC. Its translation: CASSQMGVEGIGEQYF.

The chain employs TRBV7-9 and TRBJ1-3; D is ambiguous. There are 16 residues in the CDR3. With 8 bases removed from V and 0 bases from J, the gap between germline ends came to 17 bases. Germline assignment: CDR1 SEHNR and CDR2 FQNEAQ (reference sequence). CDR3 sequence reads: CASSPGLGDSGNTIYF. The CDR3 coding sequence is TGTGCCAGCTCCCCGGGGTTGGGCGACTCTGGAAACACCATATATTTT. The whole variable domain, remainder taken from reference TRBV7-9 and TRBJ1-3, is DTGVSQNPRHKITKRGQNVTFRCDPISEHNRLYWYRQTLGQGPEFLTYFQNEAQLEKSRLLSDRFSAERPKGSFSTLEIQRTEQGDSAMYLCASSPGLGDSGNTIYFGEGSWLTVV.

The chain links TRBV2 to TRBJ2-1; D assignment may be TRBD1 or TRBD2 (6 bases each). V was clipped by 1 base and J by 9 bases, with 13 bases between them. This CDR3 is 14 amino acids long. Germline CDR1 reads SNHLY; CDR2 reads FYNNEI. The CDR3 sequence: CASSEGGAGVEQFF. DNA for the CDR3: TGTGCCAGCAGTGAAGGGGGGGCAGGGGTTGAGCAGTTCTTC.

The V and J genes are TRBV9 and TRBJ2-3, with 9 bases matching TRBD1. Germline V CDR1 and CDR2: SGDLS, YYNGEE. J lost 2 bases, V lost 4 bases, and 8 bases had no gene match. The CDR3 loop spans 16 amino acids. The CDR3 sequence is CASSKRRDRATDTQYF. CDR3 bases: TGTGCCAGCAGCAAGCGCCGGGACAGGGCCACAGATACGCAGTATTTT.

The chain joins TRBV6-5 to TRBJ2-2, with D possibly matching TRBD2 (6 bases). Trimming took off 5 bases at V and 7 bases at J, with 14 bases between the two ends. Germline CDR1 MNHEY, CDR2 SVGAGI. CDR3 length equals 14 residues. The DNA of the CDR3 is TGTGCCAGCAGTCGACTAGAAGTGTTCGGGGAGCTGTTTTTT. It encodes CASSRLEVFGELFF.

The V call is TRBV3-1, the J call TRBJ1-5; D is perhaps TRBD1 (5 bases). V lost 1 base and J 5 bases, leaving 15 bases between the germline ends. The CDR3 is made up of 16 amino acids. Germline values: CDR1 LGHDT, CDR2 YNNKEL (reference sequence). Here the CDR3 reads CASSQGLGGADQPQHF. Written as DNA, the CDR3 is TGTGCCAGCAGCCAAGGGTTGGGAGGGGCGGATCAGCCCCAGCATTTT.

The sample holds one count of this clonotype. The rearrangement uses TRBV28 and TRBJ2-5, with 9 bases fitting TRBD2. The V and J ends lost 5 bases and 1 base, in that order; junction bases with no gene match: 17. Germline values: CDR1 MDHEN, CDR2 SYDVKM. The CDR3 contains 19 residues. The CDR3 nucleotides are TGTGCCAGCAGTGACCTTGGTAGCGGGAGCGCCACCGGCCAAGAGACCCAGTACTTC. Its protein is CASSDLGSGSATGQETQYF. The complete variable domain, with remaining parts taken from reference TRBV28 and TRBJ2-5, reads DVKVTQSSRYLVKRTGEKVFLECVQDMDHENMFWYRQDPGLGLRLIYFSYDVKMKEKGDIPEGYSVSREKKERFSLILESASTNQTSMYLCASSDLGSGSATGQETQYFGPGTRLLVL.

The chain employs TRBV27 and TRBJ2-1, with 8 bases that match TRBD1. The CDR3 is made up of 13 amino acids. The V segment lost 4 bases and the J segment 7 bases; nucleotides outside the gene matches: 3. The germline gives CDR1 MNHEY, CDR2 SMNVEV (reference sequence). CDR3 sequence: CASSWTGRNEQFF. In nucleotides, the CDR3 is TGTGCCAGCAGTTGGACAGGGAGGAATGAGCAGTTCTTC.

The J gene is TRBJ2-7, the V gene TRBV29-1; perhaps TRBD1 as D (6 bases). This CDR3 is built from 17 residues. Germline V gene sequence: CDR1 SQVTM, CDR2 ANQGSEA. The V and J ends lost 0 bases and 2 bases respectively, with 20 bases between them. Here the CDR3 DNA reads TGCAGCGTTGAAGAGGAACAGGGCCGCAGGGCCCCCTACGAGCAGTACTTC. Its translation: CSVEEEQGRRAPYEQYF.

V is TRBV7-9 and J is TRBJ1-1; D not resolved. This CDR3 region has 12 residues. Germline V gene lookup returns CDR1 SEHNR and CDR2 FQNEAQ (reference sequence). The V and J ends lost 1 base and 10 bases respectively, with 10 bases between them. The CDR3 coding sequence is TGTGCCAGCAGCTTAGAAAGGGATACAGCTTTCTTT. The encoded protein is CASSLERDTAFF.

The chain couples TRBV6-1 to TRBJ1-1; no clear D gene. This CDR3 contains 15 residues. V was shortened by 6 bases and J by 1 base, with 15 bases between the two germline ends. The germline gives CDR1 MNHNS, CDR2 SASEGT. CDR3 sequence reads: CASRKPRGENTEAFF. DNA of the CDR3: TGTGCCAGCAGAAAACCCCGGGGTGAGAACACTGAAGCTTTCTTT.

V is TRBV24-1 and J is TRBJ2-1, with 10 positions matching TRBD2. The germline CDR1 and CDR2 sequences are KGHDR and SFDVKD. This CDR3 is 16 amino acids long. V lost 3 bases, J lost 5 bases, and 6 bases stayed unmatched. CDR3 sequence: CATSDRPGLAHNEQFF. In DNA form, the CDR3 reads TGTGCCACCAGTGATCGCCCGGGACTAGCGCACAATGAGCAGTTCTTC.

The CDR3 loop is CARTGTGAEQYF. The CDR3 coding sequence is TGTGCCAGAACCGGGACAGGGGCCGAGCAGTACTTC. The V and J genes are TRBV2 and TRBJ2-7, with TRBD1 matching over 10 bases. With 9 bases clipped from V and 6 bases from J, the junction kept 5 bases outside the gene matches. The CDR3 is made up of 12 amino acids. CDR1 is SNHLY, CDR2 FYNNEI, per germline. The whole variable domain, remainder taken from reference TRBV2 and TRBJ2-7, is EPEVTQTPSHQVTQMGQEVILRCVPISNHLYFYWYRQILGQKVEFLVSFYNNEISEKSEIFDDQFSVERPDGSNFTLKIRSTKLEDSAMYFCARTGTGAEQYFGPGTRLTVT.

V gene TRBV2 combines with J gene TRBJ2-7, with TRBD2 matching 8 bases. From germline, CDR1 is SNHLY and CDR2 FYNNEI. CDR3 length: 14 residues. V lost 9 bases to trimming and J lost 0 bases; unmatched junction nucleotides: 7. The CDR3 DNA reads TGTGCCAGGAGACTAGCGCCGAGCTCCTACGAGCAGTACTTC. It is translated as CARRLAPSSYEQYF.

This clonotype was counted a few times. The chain recombines TRBV12-3 or TRBV12-4 with TRBJ2-2, with TRBD1 matching over 9 bases. Trimming removed 5 bases from V and 3 bases from J; junction bases left unmatched: 1. CDR3 length: 14 amino acids. In nucleotides, the CDR3 is TGTGCCAGCAGTCGGGACAGGGACACCGGGGAGCTGTTTTTT. Protein: CASSRDRDTGELFF.